The entry below gives a single T cell receptor beta chain sequence along with its context. The antigen it binds to is not known. Base-call qualities are not available, and no considerably larger clone is one nucleotide away. The immunoSEQ Assay, a bias-controlled multiplex PCR, was used to amplify TCRbeta CDR3 regions from genomic DNA. The paper's data handling went like this. The number of nucleated cells in each sample was estimated by amplification of reference gene primers within the assay. Sequence reads were collapsed and filtered to measure the absolute abundance of every unique TCRbeta CDR3 rearrangement. For each sample, productive Simpson clonality was calculated as the square root of Simpson's diversity index over productive rearrangements. Held by TCRdb, this immuneACCESS table contains in-frame sequences only and omits some clones. Under half of the omission traces to an unresolved V gene where checked; the cause of the rest is unknown. D and trimming come from the DNA, and the V and J calls and clone size come from that table. In all, the sample holds 70,000 to 100,000 clones, and around 72% of those were seen once. The leading ten clones occupy around 23% of the sample.

The sample is drawn from a study of blood T cell repertoires in COVID-19 (dated by TCRdb to 2020 to 2021). Describing the broader study: Samples covering the acute and convalescent phases of COVID-19 were provided by collaborators in the United States, Italy and Spain. The prospective study material was composed of cDNA or gDNA derived from T cells, B-cell-depleted T cells, or PBMCs. Deeply sampled blood TCRbeta repertoires from subjects exposed to, actively infected with, or recovered from COVID-19 were included in the dataset. The repertoires were released in a freely available public database intended as a resource for research on the immune response to SARS-CoV-2. Samples were obtained from the ongoing ImmuneRACE study (first 160 participants) and from approximately 1,200 subjects provided by 6 global collaborators. Sample metadata almost always included a de-identified subject ID, COVID-19 status, age in years and sex. Where available, HLA class I and class II types were taken from metadata supplied by the sample provider and were not determined by assay-based typing. Overall study outcomes, separate from this receptor: How much clinical and demographic metadata was included differed by source and by participant, and the metadata was provided uncurated.

Each collaborating institution followed its own protocols to collect whole blood in K2EDTA tubes. For TCRbeta analysis, collaborator samples were shipped as frozen whole blood, as isolated PBMCs, or as DNA extracted from either sample type. The CDR3 covers 14 residues, taking in both the cysteine and the phenylalanine. Left in the record is the CDR3 DNA by itself, 42 bases read in frame from the first base. The germline V gene (reference sequence) yields LNHDA for CDR1 and SQIVND for CDR2. V and J are trimmed by 4 bases and 0 bases, and the gene matches miss 2 bases of the junction. Sequencing was done on a sample of peripheral blood. This TCR derives from a woman aged 60-75 years in a cohort sampled during active or convalescent COVID-19. The rearrangement combines TRBV19 with TRBJ1-1, with 7 junctional bases fitting TRBD1. Here the CDR3 is given as CASSRDRVNTEAFF. The sequenced DNA: TGTGCCAGTAGTAGGGACAGAGTGAACACTGAAGCTTTCTTT.